This TCR beta chain was identified during a study of T cell responses to AZD1222 COVID-19 vaccine. Points from the study as a whole: At baseline, seropositivity was found in only five or six AZD1222 recipients. Clonal diversity was possibly underestimated, and the donors were mostly white British, with more females.

This table comes from immunoSEQ multiplex PCR, and its TCRdb copy is limited to in-frame clones, with some not included. This sample yields 70,000 to 95,000 clones, of which about 90% are seen a single time; 2.8% belongs to the top ten. Note on this clone: The target antigen is unknown.

The CDR3 has 13 residues. Per the germline V gene, CDR1 is DFQATT and CDR2 is SNEGSKA (reference sequence). Trimming took off 3 bases at V and 8 bases at J, with 16 bases between the two ends. Specimen: peripheral blood, collected on day 0 of MenACWY control vaccination. The receptor's source is an adult in good health. V is TRBV20-1 and J is TRBJ1-2; D call uncertain. The CDR3: CSASQTDRAGYTF. The DNA for the CDR3 is TGCAGTGCTAGTCAAACGGACCGGGCGGGCTACACCTTC.